The rows below give T cell receptor beta chains drawn from one sample of a study of T cells in Graves' hyperthyroidism and ophthalmopathy. TCRdb re-analysed the multiplex PCR reads in MiXCR, keeping a single row per CDR3 protein. This repertoire shows 750,000 to 950,000 distinct CDR3 sequences, 35% to 45% found once; its top ten account for 8.9%. The sequenced sample was blood. These receptors originate from a man aged 18 to 29 with Graves' hyperthyroidism. CDR3s include the opening cysteine and the closing phenylalanine or tryptophan. D genes are given only for firm matches. The size of a clone is reported for some rows only, either as once, few or many, or as a class for expanded clones.

D,J,size,V,DNA,CDR3
-,TRBJ2-7,-,TRBV7-2,TGTGCTAGAGGCCAGGAGTCGGGCTACGAGCAGTACTTC,CARGQESGYEQYF
-,TRBJ1-1,many,TRBV7-9,TGTGCCAGCAGCTTAGAAGGCCTGAACACTGAAGCTTTCTTT,CASSLEGLNTEAFF
-,TRBJ1-2,-,TRBV6-5,TGTGCCAGCAGTTACTCGATGGGGAACGGCTACACCTTC,CASSYSMGNGYTF
TRBD1,TRBJ1-5,-,TRBV4-2,TGTGCCAGCAGCCAAGAATGGACAGGGTATAGCAATCAGCCCCAGCATTTT,CASSQEWTGYSNQPQHF
TRBD1,TRBJ2-5,many,TRBV7-9,TGTGCCAGCAGGACCGGGACAGCTCGCCAGTACTTC,CASRTGTARQYF
-,TRBJ2-7,-,TRBV6-1,TGTGCCAGCAGCGGGTCTGTCGACGAGCAGTACTTC,CASSGSVDEQYF
-,TRBJ1-2,few,TRBV19,TGTGCCAGTAGTATAGATCGACCGGGCTTGGGCTACACCTTC,CASSIDRPGLGYTF
-,TRBJ1-2,few,TRBV12-3/TRBV12-4,TGTGCCAGCAGTTTAGTTCTTGGGGACACCTATGGCTACACCTTC,CASSLVLGDTYGYTF
-,TRBJ2-7,few,TRBV5-1,TGCGCCAGCAGCCCGTTCGGAGGGGGATACTACGAGCAGTACTTC,CASSPFGGGYYEQYF
-,TRBJ1-1,few,TRBV20-1,TGCAGTGCTAGACGAAATGCAGGTACTGAAGCTTTCTTT,CSARRNAGTEAFF
-,TRBJ1-4,-,TRBV12-3/TRBV12-4,TGTGCCACCGGACATACTAATGAAAAACTGCTTTTT,CATGHTNEKLLF
TRBD1,TRBJ2-1,-,TRBV29-1,TGCAGCGTTGAAGAAGTCCAGGGGGCCAAGCATGAGCAGTTCTTC,CSVEEVQGAKHEQFF
-,TRBJ1-6,-,TRBV9,TGTGCCAGCGGGCAGGGGACGGCGAATTCACCCCTCCACTTT,CASGQGTANSPLHF
-,TRBJ2-7,many,TRBV7-2,TGTGCCAGCAGGGGGACGGTTACCTACGAGCAGTACTTC,CASRGTVTYEQYF
TRBD1,TRBJ1-4,-,TRBV10-3,TGTGCCAGCAGCCTACAGGGGTGGACTAATGAAAAACTGTTTTTT,CASSLQGWTNEKLFF
-,TRBJ1-2,-,TRBV29-1,TGCAGCGTTGTTTCGGAGTATGGCTACACCTTC,CSVVSEYGYTF
-,TRBJ1-2,many,TRBV4-2,TGTGCCAGCAGCCAAGAACGCAACTATGGCTACACCTTC,CASSQERNYGYTF
TRBD2,TRBJ2-5,-,TRBV7-2,TGTGCCAGCAGCCAAGGGCGGCGCGGGAGAACTGAGACCCAGTACTTC,CASSQGRRGRTETQYF
TRBD2,TRBJ2-7,-,TRBV5-1,TGCGCCAGCAGCTTCCGTCGCAGGCTAACTGATGTGGGGACTAGCGGGAGAGCATCCTACGAGCAGTACTTC,CASSFRRRLTDVGTSGRASYEQYF
-,TRBJ2-7,many,TRBV10-3,TGTGCCACCCGAGAGCTGGCTCAATCCTACGAGCAGTACTTC,CATRELAQSYEQYF
TRBD1,TRBJ1-2,-,TRBV20-1,TGCAGTGCTAGGCCCCTGTTGCAGGGGGCGGGTGGCTACACCTTC,CSARPLLQGAGGYTF
-,TRBJ1-2,few,TRBV9,TGTGCCAGCAGCCCGATCGTGGGTGGGACGCCGGCAAGGAATGGCTACACCTTC,CASSPIVGGTPARNGYTF
TRBD2,TRBJ2-7,-,TRBV11-2,TGTGCCAGCAGCTTATGGTCTGGCGGGGGTCCCTACGAGCAGTACTTC,CASSLWSGGGPYEQYF
-,TRBJ2-5,many,TRBV25-1,TGTGCCAGCAGTGAGTGGGAGACCCAGTACTTC,CASSEWETQYF
-,TRBJ2-5,many,TRBV7-9,TGTGCCAGCAGAAGGGGCAGGGAGACCCAGTACTTC,CASRRGRETQYF
-,TRBJ1-6,few,TRBV5-1,TGCGCCAGCACCTACTCCGGGACGGTCTATAATTCACCCCTCCACTTT,CASTYSGTVYNSPLHF
TRBD2,TRBJ2-7,few,TRBV10-3,TGTGCCAGCACCTACCGGACTAGCGGGAGCGGGCAGTACTTC,CASTYRTSGSGQYF
TRBD1,TRBJ1-1,-,TRBV2,TGTGCCAGCAGCCCTATGGGACAGATGAACACTGAAGCTTTCTTT,CASSPMGQMNTEAFF
-,TRBJ1-6,-,TRBV10-3,TGTGCCAGCAGCCTACAGGGAGAGGCCTATAATTCACCCCTCCACTTT,CASSLQGEAYNSPLHF
TRBD1,TRBJ1-6,-,TRBV12-3/TRBV12-4,TGTGCCAGCAGTTTAGGGGACAGGGTCCATTCACCCCTCCACTTT,CASSLGDRVHSPLHF